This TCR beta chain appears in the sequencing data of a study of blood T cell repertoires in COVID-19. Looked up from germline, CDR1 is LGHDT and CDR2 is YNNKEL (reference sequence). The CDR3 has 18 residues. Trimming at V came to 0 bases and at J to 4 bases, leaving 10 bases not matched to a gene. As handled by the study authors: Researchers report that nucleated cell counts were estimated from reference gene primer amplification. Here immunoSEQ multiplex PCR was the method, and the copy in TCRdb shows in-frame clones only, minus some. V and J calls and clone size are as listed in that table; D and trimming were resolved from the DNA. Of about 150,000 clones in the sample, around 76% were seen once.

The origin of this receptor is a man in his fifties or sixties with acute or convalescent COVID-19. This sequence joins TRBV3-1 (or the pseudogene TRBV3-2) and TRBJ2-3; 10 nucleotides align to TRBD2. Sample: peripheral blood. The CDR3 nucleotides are TGTGCCAGCAGCCAAGATCTATCGGTAGCGGGAGGCTCAGATACGCAGTATTTT. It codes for CASSQDLSVAGGSDTQYF.